The 24 T cell receptor beta chains listed next were all sequenced from one sample in a study of blood T cell repertoires in COVID-19. Repertoires were generated with immunoSEQ multiplex PCR, while TCRdb's copy carries only in-frame clones and drops some. The sample comprises around 50,000 clones, around 90% of which are singletons, and under 25% rests with the top ten. Sequencing was performed on peripheral blood. The receptors stem from a woman aged 80 or over with COVID-19, enrolled during active disease.

The genes are TRBV9 and TRBJ1-2, with D unresolved. V was clipped by 2 bases and J by 8 bases, with 16 bases between them. The CDR3 runs to 14 residues. The germline CDR1 and CDR2 sequences are SGDLS and YYNGEE. The DNA of the CDR3 is TGTGCCAGCAGCGTCGAAGCGGCACTTAAAGGCTACACCTTC. Its translation: CASSVEAALKGYTF.

The chain employs TRBV6-2 or TRBV6-3 and TRBJ2-3; 10 bases agree with TRBD2. The V and J ends lost 5 bases and 0 bases, in that order; junction bases with no gene match: 8. The V gene's germline CDR1 is MNHEY and CDR2 SVGEGT. The CDR3 is 17 amino acids. The chain's CDR3 is CASSNTPSGGSTDTQYF. CDR3 coding DNA: TGTGCCAGCAGTAATACACCTAGCGGGGGAAGCACAGATACGCAGTATTTT.

V gene TRBV29-1 combines with J gene TRBJ2-5; 11 positions match TRBD2. V lost 4 bases, J lost 5 bases, and 18 bases stayed unmatched. CDR3 length equals 18 residues. Germline V gene data show CDR1 as SQVTM and CDR2 as ANQGSEA. The CDR3 sequence: CSVVPGHPGLAGLETQYF. CDR3 bases: TGCAGCGTTGTTCCGGGACACCCTGGACTAGCGGGCTTGGAGACCCAGTACTTC.

The chain joins TRBV5-1 to TRBJ2-7, with 7 bases aligning to TRBD2. V shed 4 bases and J 4 bases; nucleotides not matched to a gene: 11. Germline V lookup: CDR1 SGHRS, CDR2 YFSETQ. The CDR3 covers 15 residues. CDR3 coding DNA: TGCGCCAGCAGCCCTGGACTAGTGGGCTCTTACGAGCAGTACTTC. Translation gives CASSPGLVGSYEQYF.

This chain uses TRBV5-1 with TRBJ1-3, with 8 bases fitting TRBD1. The CDR3 has 13 amino acids. Germline lookup yields CDR1 SGHRS and CDR2 YFSETQ. Trimming took 0 bases from V and 8 from J; bases not matched to a gene: 1. CDR3 region: CASSLVQGDTIYF. CDR3 nucleotides: TGCGCCAGCAGCTTGGTACAGGGGGACACCATATATTTT.

J is TRBJ1-2 and V is TRBV12-3 or TRBV12-4; tentatively, D is TRBD1 (6 bases). This CDR3 is 12 amino acids long. V dropped 7 bases and J dropped 8 bases, with 14 bases sitting between them. The CDR3: CASTQQGLGYTF. The DNA for the CDR3 is TGTGCCAGCACCCAACAGGGCTTGGGCTACACCTTC.

This chain links TRBV20-1 with TRBJ2-1; D is perhaps TRBD1 (5 bases). The ends were cut back, 3 bases at V and 9 bases at J, with 9 bases in the middle. Germline CDR1 is DFQATT and CDR2 is SNEGSKA (reference sequence). The CDR3 totals 11 residues. The CDR3 DNA follows: TGCAGTGCTAGTGTCCAGGGTGAGCAGTTCTTC. Translating it yields CSASVQGEQFF.

The chain couples TRBV10-3 to TRBJ2-7; 8 bases are a match to TRBD2. Germline CDR1 is ENHRY and CDR2 is SYGVKD. The CDR3 extends over 14 amino acids. The V and J ends lost 10 bases and 2 bases, in that order; junction bases with no gene match: 10. The CDR3 region is CATLLGLDTYEQYF. The CDR3 DNA reads TGTGCCACCCTCCTGGGACTAGATACCTACGAGCAGTACTTC.

The chain links TRBV11-3 to TRBJ2-3, with TRBD2 matching 9 bases. The CDR3 runs to 14 residues. V lost 2 bases and J lost 7; bases outside the gene matches: 4. Germline V gives CDR1 SGHNT, CDR2 YENEEA. DNA for the CDR3: TGTGCCAGCAGCTTAAGCGGGGGGTGGAATACGCAGTATTTT. Translating it yields CASSLSGGWNTQYF.

The chain has TRBV5-1 and TRBJ2-3, with 8 bases fitting TRBD1. CDR1 SGHRS and CDR2 YFSETQ come from the germline V gene. Unmatched junction bases numbered 7, after V lost 4 bases and J lost 3 bases. This CDR3 is 15 amino acids long. The CDR3 DNA reads TGCGCCAGCAGCCGATCAGGGGGCATTACAGATACGCAGTATTTT. It specifies CASSRSGGITDTQYF.

This chain connects TRBV19 to TRBJ2-7, with a tentative D call TRBD1 (6 bases). V was cut by 5 bases and J by 2 bases, with 10 bases left in between. This CDR3 comprises 13 residues. Germline V gives CDR1 LNHDA, CDR2 SQIVND (reference sequence). This chain's CDR3 is CASSPGAAYEQYF. As DNA, the CDR3 is TGTGCCAGTAGTCCAGGGGCAGCCTACGAGCAGTACTTC.

The chain has TRBV7-6 and TRBJ1-1; D not resolved. Germline V gene lookup returns CDR1 SGHVS and CDR2 FNYEAQ. The CDR3 is 12 residues long. Deletions cut 5 bases from V and 9 bases from J, with 13 bases between. This CDR3 is CASSQRDGKAFF. The CDR3 nucleotides are TGTGCCAGCAGCCAGCGCGACGGGAAAGCTTTCTTT.

The chain uses TRBV30 and TRBJ1-2; 7 bases align to TRBD1. CDR1 is GTSNPN and CDR2 is SVGIG in the germline V gene (reference sequence). The CDR3 consists of 12 residues. The trim removed 8 bases at V and 8 bases at J, leaving 11 bases unmatched. The CDR3 DNA is TGTGCCGGACCCACAGGGGTGTCAGGCTACACCTTC. Its translation: CAGPTGVSGYTF.

CDR3 in amino acids: CASSWPSKSGGGTTDTQYF. The DNA of the CDR3 is TGCGCCAGCAGCTGGCCCTCCAAGTCCGGCGGGGGGACAACAGATACGCAGTATTTT. V is TRBV5-1 and J is TRBJ2-3; 8 nucleotides align to TRBD2. CDR3 length: 19 amino acids. Germline assignment: CDR1 SGHRS and CDR2 YFSETQ. V was pared by 3 bases and J by 3 bases, with 18 bases of the junction left unmatched.

The chain's CDR3 is CASSWRTGLGTEAFF. DNA for the CDR3: TGTGCCAGCAGTTGGAGGACAGGGCTCGGCACTGAAGCTTTCTTT. The rearrangement uses TRBV6-2 or TRBV6-3 and TRBJ1-1; 8 bases fit TRBD1. This CDR3 is 15 amino acids long. Germline V CDR1 and CDR2: MNHEY, SVGEGT. Trimming removed 4 bases from V and 4 bases from J; junction bases left unmatched: 8.

This clone was seen a handful of times. The chain employs TRBV6-5 and TRBJ1-5; tentative D call: TRBD1 (6 bases). The CDR3 contains 13 residues. Trimming removed 10 bases from V and 0 bases from J, with 10 bases in between. Germline lookup yields CDR1 MNHEY and CDR2 SVGAGI. CDR3 loop: CATRDISNQPQHF. The CDR3 bases are TGTGCCACCCGGGACATTAGCAATCAGCCCCAGCATTTT.

The chain has TRBV10-3 and TRBJ1-5; D is undetermined. The CDR3 extends over 15 amino acids. The ends were cut back, 3 bases at V and 0 bases at J, with 9 bases in the middle. Germline loops: CDR1 ENHRY, CDR2 SYGVKD. CDR3: CAISEQLSSNQPQHF. CDR3 nucleotides: TGTGCCATCAGTGAACAGCTGTCTAGCAATCAGCCCCAGCATTTT.

The rearrangement joins TRBV6-4 to TRBJ2-1; 7 bases are a match to TRBD1. This CDR3 spans 15 amino acids. V was pared by 5 bases and J by 2 bases, with 6 bases of the junction left unmatched. Germline V gene sequence: CDR1 MRHNA, CDR2 SNTAGT. The CDR3: CASSQGQTPYNEQFF. The CDR3 coding sequence is TGTGCCAGCAGTCAGGGACAGACTCCCTACAATGAGCAGTTCTTC.

This rearrangement joins TRBV18 to TRBJ1-1, with D possibly matching TRBD1 (5 bases). The length of the CDR3 is 14 residues. V lost 1 base and J lost 4, with 10 bases in between. The germline V gene encodes CDR1 KGHSH and CDR2 LQKENI. The CDR3 loop reads CASSPRREGTEAFF. In DNA form, the CDR3 reads TGTGCCAGCTCACCACGCAGGGAGGGCACTGAAGCTTTCTTT.

This chain connects TRBV2 to TRBJ2-2; the D gene is possibly TRBD1 (5 bases). Germline values: CDR1 SNHLY, CDR2 FYNNEI. This CDR3 is built from 13 residues. V lost 4 bases and J 3 bases, leaving 6 bases between the germline ends. The CDR3 bases are TGTGCCAGCAGTGCAGGGTACACCGGGGAGCTGTTTTTT. Residues: CASSAGYTGELFF.

The chain employs TRBV5-1 and TRBJ2-7; perhaps TRBD1 as D (6 bases). The CDR3 is made up of 15 amino acids. The germline V gene has CDR1 SGHRS and CDR2 YFSETQ. The V gene lost 1 base and the J gene lost 3 bases, with 14 bases spanning the gap. The CDR3 here is CASSLRTVVGYEQYF. CDR3 nucleotides: TGCGCCAGCAGCTTGCGGACAGTCGTGGGCTACGAGCAGTACTTC.

This chain joins TRBV30 and TRBJ1-6, with TRBD1 identical over 10 bases. The J segment lost 6 bases and the V segment lost 4 bases, leaving 3 bases of the junction unmatched. Germline-derived CDR1 and CDR2 are GTSNPN and SVGIG (reference sequence). This CDR3 comprises 14 residues. CDR3 region: CAWTRDRGNSPLHF. The DNA of the CDR3 is TGTGCCTGGACCCGGGACAGGGGTAATTCACCCCTCCACTTT.

The CDR3 is CATSRDGTGGLMETQYF. CDR3 coding DNA: TGTGCCACCAGCAGAGACGGGACAGGGGGTCTCATGGAGACCCAGTACTTC. The V and J genes are TRBV15 and TRBJ2-5; TRBD1 aligns across 11 bases. Germline loops: CDR1 LNHNV, CDR2 YYDKDF (reference sequence). The CDR3 loop spans 17 amino acids. Unmatched junction bases numbered 8, after V lost 0 bases and J lost 5 bases.

The chain joins TRBV25-1 to TRBJ1-1; no firm D call. Germline V lookup: CDR1 MGHDK, CDR2 SYGVNS. The V gene lost 0 bases and the J gene lost 4 bases, with 3 bases spanning the gap. The CDR3 has 12 residues. As DNA, the CDR3 is TGTGCCAGCAGTGAATACAGCACTGAAGCTTTCTTT. Translating gives CASSEYSTEAFF.